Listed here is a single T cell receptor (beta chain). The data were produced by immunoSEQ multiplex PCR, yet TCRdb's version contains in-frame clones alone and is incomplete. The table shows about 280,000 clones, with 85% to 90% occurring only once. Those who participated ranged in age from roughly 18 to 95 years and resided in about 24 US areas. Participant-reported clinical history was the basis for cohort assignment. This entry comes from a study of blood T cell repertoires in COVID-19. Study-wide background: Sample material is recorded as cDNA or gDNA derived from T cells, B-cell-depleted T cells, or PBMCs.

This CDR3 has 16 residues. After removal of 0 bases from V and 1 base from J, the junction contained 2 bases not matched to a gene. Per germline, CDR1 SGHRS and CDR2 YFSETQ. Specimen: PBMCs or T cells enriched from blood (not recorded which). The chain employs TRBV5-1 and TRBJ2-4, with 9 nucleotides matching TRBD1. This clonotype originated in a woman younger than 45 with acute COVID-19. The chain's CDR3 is CASSLGDREAKNIQYF. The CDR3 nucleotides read TGCGCCAGCAGCTTGGGGGACAGGGAGGCCAAAAACATTCAGTACTTC.